These 2 T cell receptor beta chains came from one sample sequenced in a study of siplizumab effects on memory and regulatory T cells. Sequencing used immunoSEQ multiplex PCR; TCRdb keeps in-frame clones, though not all of them. The table lists 70,000 to 95,000 clones, more than 95% of them singletons. Sequenced: naive CD4+ T cells sorted from blood. The receptors here all came from a human donor in good health.

CDR3 residues: CASSLRQGATEAFF. For the CDR3, the DNA is TGTGCCAGCAGTCTACGACAGGGGGCGACTGAAGCTTTCTTT. The V and J genes are TRBV27 and TRBJ1-1, with 10 bases that match TRBD1. The CDR3 runs to 14 residues. Unmatched junction bases numbered 5, after V lost 5 bases and J lost 5 bases. CDR1 is MNHEY, CDR2 SMNVEV, per germline (reference sequence).

This chain joins TRBV29-1 and TRBJ1-1; no firm D call. The V gene lost 4 bases and the J gene lost 1 base, with 1 base spanning the gap. CDR1 SQVTM and CDR2 ANQGSEA come from the germline V gene. The length of the CDR3 is 10 residues. The CDR3 region has the DNA TGCAGCGTTGCGAACACTGAAGCTTTCTTT. Translation gives CSVANTEAFF.